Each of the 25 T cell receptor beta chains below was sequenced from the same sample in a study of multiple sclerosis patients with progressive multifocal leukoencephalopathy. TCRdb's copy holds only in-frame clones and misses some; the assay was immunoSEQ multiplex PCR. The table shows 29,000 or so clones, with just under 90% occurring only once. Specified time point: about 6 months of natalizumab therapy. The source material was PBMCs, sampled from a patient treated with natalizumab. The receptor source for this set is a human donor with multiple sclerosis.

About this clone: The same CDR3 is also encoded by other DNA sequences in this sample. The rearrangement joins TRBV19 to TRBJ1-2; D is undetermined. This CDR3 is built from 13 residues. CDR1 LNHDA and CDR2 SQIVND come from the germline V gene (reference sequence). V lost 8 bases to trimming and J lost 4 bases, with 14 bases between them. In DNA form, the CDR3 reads TGTGCCAGTCAGGCTGGGCCTGTCTATGGCTACACCTTC. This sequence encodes CASQAGPVYGYTF.

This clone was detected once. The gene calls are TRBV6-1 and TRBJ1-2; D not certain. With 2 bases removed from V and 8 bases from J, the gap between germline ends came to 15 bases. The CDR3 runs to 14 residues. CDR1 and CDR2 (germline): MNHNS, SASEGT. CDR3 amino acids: CASSEPSRVWGYTF. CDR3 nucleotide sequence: TGTGCCAGCAGTGAACCATCCCGGGTTTGGGGCTACACCTTC.

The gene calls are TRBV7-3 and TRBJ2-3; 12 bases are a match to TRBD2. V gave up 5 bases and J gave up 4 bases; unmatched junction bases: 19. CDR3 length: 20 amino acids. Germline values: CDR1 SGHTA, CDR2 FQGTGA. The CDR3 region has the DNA TGTGCCAGCAGCCCCTCCATCTTTTACCAGACTAGCGGGAGTTCAGATACGCAGTATTTT. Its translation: CASSPSIFYQTSGSSDTQYF.

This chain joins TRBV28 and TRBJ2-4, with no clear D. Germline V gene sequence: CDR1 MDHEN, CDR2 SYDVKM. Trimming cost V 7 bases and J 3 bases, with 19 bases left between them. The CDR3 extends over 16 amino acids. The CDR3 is CASTPIGTEHKNIQYF. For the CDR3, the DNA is TGTGCCAGCACCCCTATCGGCACAGAGCACAAAAACATTCAGTACTTC.

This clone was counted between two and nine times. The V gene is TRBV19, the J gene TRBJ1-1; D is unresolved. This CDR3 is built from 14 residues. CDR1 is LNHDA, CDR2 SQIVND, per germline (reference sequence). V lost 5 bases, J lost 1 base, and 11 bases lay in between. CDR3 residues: CASSPNGKNTEAFF. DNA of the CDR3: TGTGCCAGTAGTCCCAACGGGAAGAACACTGAAGCTTTCTTT.

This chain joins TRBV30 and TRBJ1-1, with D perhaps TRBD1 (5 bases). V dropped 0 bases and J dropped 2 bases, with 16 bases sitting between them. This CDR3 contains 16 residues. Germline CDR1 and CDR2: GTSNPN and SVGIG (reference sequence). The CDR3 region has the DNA TGTGCCTGGAGTGTATGGGGCAGCCCGGGCAACACTGAAGCTTTCTTT. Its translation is CAWSVWGSPGNTEAFF.

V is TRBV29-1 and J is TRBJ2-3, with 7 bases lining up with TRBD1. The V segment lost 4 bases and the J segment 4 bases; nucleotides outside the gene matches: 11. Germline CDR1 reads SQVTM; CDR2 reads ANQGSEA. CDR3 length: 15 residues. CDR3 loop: CSVAAALRGPDTQYF. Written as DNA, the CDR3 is TGCAGCGTTGCGGCAGCTCTAAGGGGGCCAGATACGCAGTATTTT.

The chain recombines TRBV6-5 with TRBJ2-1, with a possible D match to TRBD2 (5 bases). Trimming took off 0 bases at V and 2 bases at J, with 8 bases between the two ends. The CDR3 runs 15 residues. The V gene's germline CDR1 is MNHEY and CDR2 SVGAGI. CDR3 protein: CASSYSTSTYNEQFF. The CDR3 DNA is TGTGCCAGCAGTTACTCAACTAGTACCTACAATGAGCAGTTCTTC.

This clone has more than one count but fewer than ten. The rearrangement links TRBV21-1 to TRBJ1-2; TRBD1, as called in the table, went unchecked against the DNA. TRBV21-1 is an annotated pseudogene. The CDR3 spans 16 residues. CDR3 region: CASSKVGKTGHYGYTF. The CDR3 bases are TGTGCCAGCAGCAAAGTCGGTAAGACAGGGCACTATGGCTACACCTTC.

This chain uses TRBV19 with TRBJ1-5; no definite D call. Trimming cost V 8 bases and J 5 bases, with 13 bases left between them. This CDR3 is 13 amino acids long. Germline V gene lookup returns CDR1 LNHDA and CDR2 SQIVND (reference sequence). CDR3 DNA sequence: TGTGCCAGTGGGATGGGCTTTTATCAGCCCCAGCATTTT. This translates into CASGMGFYQPQHF.

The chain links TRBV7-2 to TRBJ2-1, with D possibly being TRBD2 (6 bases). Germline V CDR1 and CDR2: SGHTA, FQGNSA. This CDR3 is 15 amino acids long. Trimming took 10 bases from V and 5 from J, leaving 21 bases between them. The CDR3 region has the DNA TGTGCCATCTGGAGGGTCGACGGAATCCACAATGAGCAGTTCTTC. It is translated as CAIWRVDGIHNEQFF.

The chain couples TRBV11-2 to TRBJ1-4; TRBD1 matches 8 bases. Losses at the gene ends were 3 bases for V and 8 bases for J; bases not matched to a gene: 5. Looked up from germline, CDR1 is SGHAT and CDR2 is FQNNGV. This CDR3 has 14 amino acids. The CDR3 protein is CASSLTGVVEKLFF. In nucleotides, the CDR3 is TGTGCCAGCAGCTTGACAGGGGTTGTAGAAAAACTGTTTTTT.

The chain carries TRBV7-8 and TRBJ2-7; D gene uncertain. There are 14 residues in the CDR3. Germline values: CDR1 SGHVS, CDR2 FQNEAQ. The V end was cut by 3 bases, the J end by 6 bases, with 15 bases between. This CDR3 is CASSFGDGPSEQYF. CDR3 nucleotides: TGTGCCAGCAGCTTTGGGGATGGACCCTCCGAGCAGTACTTC. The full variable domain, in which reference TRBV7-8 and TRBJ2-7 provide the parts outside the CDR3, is GAGVSQSPRYKVAKRGQDVALRCDPISGHVSLFWYQQALGQGPEFLTYFQNEAQLDKSGLPSDRFFAERPEGSVSTLKIQRTQQEDSAVYLCASSFGDGPSEQYFGPGTRLTVT.

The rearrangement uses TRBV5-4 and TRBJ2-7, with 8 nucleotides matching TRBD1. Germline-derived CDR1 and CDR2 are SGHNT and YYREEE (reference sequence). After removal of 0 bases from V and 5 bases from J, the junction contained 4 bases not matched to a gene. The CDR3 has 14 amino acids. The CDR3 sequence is CASSLESGGHEQYF. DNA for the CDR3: TGTGCCAGCAGCTTGGAGTCAGGGGGCCACGAGCAGTACTTC.

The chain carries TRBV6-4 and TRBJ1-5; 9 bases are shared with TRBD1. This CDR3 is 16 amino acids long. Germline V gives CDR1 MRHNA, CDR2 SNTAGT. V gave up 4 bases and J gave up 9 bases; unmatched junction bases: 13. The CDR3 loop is CASSVVDRGRGWPQHF. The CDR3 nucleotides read TGTGCCAGCAGTGTCGTGGACAGGGGTAGGGGATGGCCCCAGCATTTT.

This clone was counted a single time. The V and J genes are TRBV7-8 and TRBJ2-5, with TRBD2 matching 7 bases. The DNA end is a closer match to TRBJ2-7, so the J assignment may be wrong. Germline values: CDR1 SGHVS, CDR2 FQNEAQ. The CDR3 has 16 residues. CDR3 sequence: CASSLQVPSGTYEQYF. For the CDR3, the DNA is TGTGCCAGCAGCCTCCAGGTTCCTAGCGGTACCTACGAGCAGTACTTC.

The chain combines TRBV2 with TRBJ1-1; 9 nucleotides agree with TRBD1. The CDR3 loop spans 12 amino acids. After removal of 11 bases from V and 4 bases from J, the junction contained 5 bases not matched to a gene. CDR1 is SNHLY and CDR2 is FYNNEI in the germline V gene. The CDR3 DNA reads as TGTGCCGGTGGACAGGGGACCACTGAAGCTTTCTTT. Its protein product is CAGGQGTTEAFF.

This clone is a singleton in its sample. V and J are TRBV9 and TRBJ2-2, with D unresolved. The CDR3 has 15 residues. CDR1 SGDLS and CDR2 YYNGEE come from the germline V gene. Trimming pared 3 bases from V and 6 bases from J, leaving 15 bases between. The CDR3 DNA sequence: TGTGCCAGCAGCGATTCCCCGGTAAGCGCCGGGGAGCTGTTTTTT. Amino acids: CASSDSPVSAGELFF.

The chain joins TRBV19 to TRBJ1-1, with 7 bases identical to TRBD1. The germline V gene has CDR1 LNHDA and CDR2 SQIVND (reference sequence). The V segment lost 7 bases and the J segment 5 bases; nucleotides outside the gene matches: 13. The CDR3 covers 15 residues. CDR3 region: CASNPTARTGTEAFF. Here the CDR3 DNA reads TGTGCCAGTAACCCCACCGCCCGGACAGGTACTGAAGCTTTCTTT.

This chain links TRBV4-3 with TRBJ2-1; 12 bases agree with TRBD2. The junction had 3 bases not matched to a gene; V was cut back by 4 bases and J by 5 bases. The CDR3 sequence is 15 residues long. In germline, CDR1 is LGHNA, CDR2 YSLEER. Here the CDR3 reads CASSLTSGRNNEQFF. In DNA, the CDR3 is TGCGCCAGCAGCCTCACTAGCGGGAGGAACAATGAGCAGTTCTTC.

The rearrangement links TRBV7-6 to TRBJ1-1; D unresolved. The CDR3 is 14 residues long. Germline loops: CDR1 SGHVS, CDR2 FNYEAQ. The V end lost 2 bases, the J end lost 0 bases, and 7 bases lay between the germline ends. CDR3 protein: CASSLTGLNTEAFF. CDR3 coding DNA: TGTGCCAGCAGCTTAACCGGGTTGAACACTGAAGCTTTCTTT. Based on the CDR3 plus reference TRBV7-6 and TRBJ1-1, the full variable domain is GAGVSQSPRYKVTKRGQDVALRCDPISGHVSLYWYRQALGQGPEFLTYFNYEAQQDKSGLPNDRFSAERPEGSISTLTIQRTEQRDSAMYRCASSLTGLNTEAFFGQGTRLTVV.

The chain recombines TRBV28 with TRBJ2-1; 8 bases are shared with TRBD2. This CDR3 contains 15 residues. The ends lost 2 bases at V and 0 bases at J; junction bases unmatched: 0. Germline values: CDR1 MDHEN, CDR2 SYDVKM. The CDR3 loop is CASSLAGGSYNEQFF. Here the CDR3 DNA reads TGTGCCAGCAGTTTAGCGGGAGGCTCCTACAATGAGCAGTTCTTC.

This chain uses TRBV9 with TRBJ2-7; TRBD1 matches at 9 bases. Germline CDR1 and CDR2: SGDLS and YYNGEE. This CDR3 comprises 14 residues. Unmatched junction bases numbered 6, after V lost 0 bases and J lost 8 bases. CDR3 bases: TGTGCCAGCAGCGTAGTCGAACAGGGGGCAAAGCAGTACTTC. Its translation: CASSVVEQGAKQYF. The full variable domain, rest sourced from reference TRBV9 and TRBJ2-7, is DSGVTQTPKHLITATGQRVTLRCSPRSGDLSVYWYQQSLDQGLQFLIQYYNGEERAKGNILERFSAQQFPDLHSELNLSSLELGDSALYFCASSVVEQGAKQYFGPGTRLTVT.

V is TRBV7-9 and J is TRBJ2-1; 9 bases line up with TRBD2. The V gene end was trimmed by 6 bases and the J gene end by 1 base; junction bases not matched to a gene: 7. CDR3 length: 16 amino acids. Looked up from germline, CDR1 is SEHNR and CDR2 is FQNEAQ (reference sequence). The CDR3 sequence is CASSFSGSRSYNEQFF. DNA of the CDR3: TGTGCCAGCAGTTTTAGCGGGAGTAGGTCCTACAATGAGCAGTTCTTC.

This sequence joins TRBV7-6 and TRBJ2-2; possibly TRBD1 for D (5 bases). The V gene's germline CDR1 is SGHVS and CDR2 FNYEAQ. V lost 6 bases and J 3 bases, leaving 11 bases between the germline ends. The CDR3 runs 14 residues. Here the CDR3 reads CASREPGHTGELFF. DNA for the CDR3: TGTGCCAGCAGGGAGCCAGGGCACACCGGGGAGCTGTTTTTT.